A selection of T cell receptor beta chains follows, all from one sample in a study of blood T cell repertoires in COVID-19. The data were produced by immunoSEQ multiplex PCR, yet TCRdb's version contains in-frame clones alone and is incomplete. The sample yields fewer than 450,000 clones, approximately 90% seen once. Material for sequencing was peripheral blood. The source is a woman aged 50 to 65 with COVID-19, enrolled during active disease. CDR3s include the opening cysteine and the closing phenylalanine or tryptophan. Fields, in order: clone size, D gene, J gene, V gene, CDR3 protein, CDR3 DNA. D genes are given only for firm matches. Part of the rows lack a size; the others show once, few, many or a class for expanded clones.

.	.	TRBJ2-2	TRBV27	CASSLVRQSGELFF	TGTGCCAGCAGTTTAGTGCGGCAGAGTGGGGAGCTGTTTTTT
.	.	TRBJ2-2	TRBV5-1	CASSRKTGLGARTGELFF	TGCGCCAGCAGCCGAAAGACAGGACTCGGCGCCCGCACCGGGGAGCTGTTTTTT
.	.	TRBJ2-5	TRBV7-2	CASSLGYRETQYF	TGTGCCAGCAGCTTAGGCTACAGGGAGACCCAGTACTTC
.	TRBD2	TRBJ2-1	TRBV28	CASSSLLADSYNEQFF	TGTGCCAGCAGTTCCCTTCTAGCGGACTCCTACAATGAGCAGTTCTTC
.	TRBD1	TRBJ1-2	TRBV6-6	CASSPPTGKGNYGYTF	TGTGCCAGCAGCCCTCCGACAGGGAAGGGGAACTATGGCTACACCTTC
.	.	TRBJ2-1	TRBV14	CASTRMTPYNEQFF	TGTGCCAGCACCAGGATGACACCCTACAATGAGCAGTTCTTC
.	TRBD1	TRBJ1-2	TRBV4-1	CASSQPRTGGDGYTF	TGCGCCAGCAGCCAACCCCGGACAGGGGGCGATGGCTACACCTTC
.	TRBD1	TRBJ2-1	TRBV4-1	CASSQGWGTVRDNEQFF	TGCGCCAGCAGCCAAGGGTGGGGGACAGTGAGAGACAATGAGCAGTTCTTC
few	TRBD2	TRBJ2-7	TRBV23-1	CASRLPTGTSGGLPYEQYF	TGCGCCAGCAGACTTCCTACCGGGACTAGCGGGGGGCTCCCCTACGAGCAGTACTTC
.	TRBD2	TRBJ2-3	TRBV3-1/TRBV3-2	CASSQDYSGGVQGTQYF	TGTGCCAGCAGCCAAGATTATAGCGGGGGGGTCCAAGGTACGCAGTATTTT
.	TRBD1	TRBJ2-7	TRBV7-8	CASSLGLQGMDEQYF	TGTGCCAGCAGCTTAGGACTACAGGGGATGGACGAGCAGTACTTC
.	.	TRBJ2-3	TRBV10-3	CALKGQRATDTQYF	TGTGCCCTCAAGGGTCAGCGGGCCACAGATACGCAGTATTTT
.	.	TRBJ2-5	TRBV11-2	CASSKVGPGETQYF	TGTGCCAGCAGCAAAGTAGGCCCCGGGGAGACCCAGTACTTC
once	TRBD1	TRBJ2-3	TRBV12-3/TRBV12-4	CASSSDRDRKQYF	TGTGCCAGCAGTTCAGACCGGGACAGGAAGCAGTATTTT
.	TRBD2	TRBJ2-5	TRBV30	CAWNAGERETQYF	TGTGCCTGGAACGCGGGGGAGCGAGAGACCCAGTACTTC
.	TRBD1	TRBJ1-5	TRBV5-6	CASSEYRGRRNQPQHF	TGTGCCAGCAGCGAGTACAGGGGGCGCCGGAATCAGCCCCAGCATTTT
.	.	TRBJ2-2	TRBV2	CASSLGQNTGELFF	TGTGCCAGCAGTTTGGGACAGAACACCGGGGAGCTGTTTTTT
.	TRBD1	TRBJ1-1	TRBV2	CASIIGQGDTEAFF	TGTGCCAGCATTATTGGACAGGGGGACACTGAAGCTTTCTTT
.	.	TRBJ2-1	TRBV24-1	CATSDAKGETYNEQFF	TGTGCCACCAGTGACGCGAAGGGAGAAACCTACAATGAGCAGTTCTTC
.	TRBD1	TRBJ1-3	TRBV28	CASSGQLDLNTIYF	TGTGCCAGCTCGGGACAGTTAGACCTAAACACCATATATTTT
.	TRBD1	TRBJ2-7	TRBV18	CASSPDPRGRVISEQYF	TGTGCCAGCTCACCGGACCCCAGGGGGCGAGTTATCTCCGAGCAGTACTTC
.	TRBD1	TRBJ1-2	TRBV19	CASSIGQAINYGYTF	TGTGCCAGTAGTATCGGACAGGCGATCAACTATGGCTACACCTTC
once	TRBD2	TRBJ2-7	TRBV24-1	CATSDLNGGGEQYF	TGTGCCACCAGTGATTTGAATGGGGGGGGCGAGCAGTACTTC
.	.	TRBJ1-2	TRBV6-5	CASSTPSRPGYGYTF	TGTGCCAGCAGCACCCCAAGCCGCCCCGGCTATGGCTACACCTTC
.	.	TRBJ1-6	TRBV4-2	CASSQGTAGNSPLHF	TGTGCCAGCAGCCAAGGGACAGCGGGGAATTCACCCCTCCACTTT
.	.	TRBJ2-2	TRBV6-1	CASSEPLTGELFF	TGTGCCAGCAGTGAACCACTCACCGGGGAGCTGTTTTTT
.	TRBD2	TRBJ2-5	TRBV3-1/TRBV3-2	CASSRAGGRETQYF	TGTGCCAGCAGCCGAGCGGGGGGGAGGGAGACCCAGTACTTC
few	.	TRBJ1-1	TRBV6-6	CASSSVIEAFF	TGTGCCAGCAGTTCAGTAATCGAAGCTTTCTTT
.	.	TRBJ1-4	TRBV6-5	CASSYEQNTNEKLFF	TGTGCCAGCAGTTACGAACAGAACACTAATGAAAAACTGTTTTTT
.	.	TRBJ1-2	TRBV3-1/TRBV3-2	CASSQDALGPGAGYGYTF	TGTGCCAGCAGCCAAGACGCCCTGGGTCCTGGAGCTGGCTATGGCTACACCTTC
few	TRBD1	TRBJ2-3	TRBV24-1	CATSDPTGGTQYF	TGTGCCACCAGTGATCCCACAGGGGGTACGCAGTATTTT
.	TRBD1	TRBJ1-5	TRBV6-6	CASTDRNSNQPQHF	TGTGCCAGCACGGACAGGAATAGCAATCAGCCCCAGCATTTT
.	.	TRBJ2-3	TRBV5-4	CASSLQGFSTDTQYF	TGTGCCAGCAGCTTGCAGGGTTTTAGCACAGATACGCAGTATTTT
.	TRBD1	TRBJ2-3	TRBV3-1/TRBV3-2	CASSHRGRQADTQYF	TGTGCCAGCAGCCACAGGGGGCGACAGGCAGATACGCAGTATTTT
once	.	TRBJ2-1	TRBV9	CASSVAQGFAYNEQFF	TGTGCCAGCAGCGTAGCCCAGGGGTTTGCCTACAATGAGCAGTTCTTC
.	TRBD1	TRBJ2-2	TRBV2	CATRTGPGELFF	TGTGCCACGAGGACAGGGCCCGGGGAGCTGTTTTTT
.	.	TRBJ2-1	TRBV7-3	CASSLSTYNEQFF	TGTGCCAGCAGCTTATCAACATACAATGAGCAGTTCTTC
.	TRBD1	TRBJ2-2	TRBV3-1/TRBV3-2	CASSQEGLTGDERNGELFF	TGTGCCAGCAGCCAAGAGGGTCTTACAGGGGATGAGAGGAACGGGGAGCTGTTTTTT
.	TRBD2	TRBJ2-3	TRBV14	CASRQQGTSRDTQYF	TGTGCCAGCAGGCAGCAGGGGACTAGCAGGGATACGCAGTATTTT
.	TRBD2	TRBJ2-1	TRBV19	CASGHSGGYNEQFF	TGTGCCAGTGGACATAGCGGGGGGTACAATGAGCAGTTCTTC
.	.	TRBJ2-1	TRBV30	CAWGRDSGDYNEQFF	TGTGCCTGGGGGAGGGACAGTGGGGACTACAATGAGCAGTTCTTC
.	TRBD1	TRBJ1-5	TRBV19	CASSITGAGLAGQPQHF	TGTGCCAGTAGTATAACAGGGGCGGGTCTTGCCGGTCAGCCCCAGCATTTT